This passage covers 10 T cell receptor beta chains from one sample sequenced in a study of cytomegalovirus exposure and HLA in healthy donors. With 60 Vbeta and 13 Jbeta primers, the PCR was carried out. Assay: immunoSEQ multiplex PCR; the TCRdb copy retains only in-frame clones and omits some. The profile shows around 150,000 clones, approximately 67% of them singletons. The sample was PBMCs. These TCRs come from a woman aged 55-69 years in good health and CMV-seronegative.

The chain recombines TRBV29-1 with TRBJ2-1; 8 bases map to TRBD2. The germline CDR1 and CDR2 sequences are SQVTM and ANQGSEA. V gave up 4 bases and J gave up 4 bases; unmatched junction bases: 9. This CDR3 has 15 residues. CDR3 loop: CSVGGLAGKYNEQFF. CDR3 DNA: TGCAGCGTTGGAGGGTTAGCGGGAAAATACAATGAGCAGTTCTTC.

The rearrangement links TRBV7-9 to TRBJ1-1, with 9 bases aligning to TRBD1. The CDR3 is 15 residues long. CDR1 and CDR2 (germline): SEHNR, FQNEAQ (reference sequence). V shed 4 bases and J 0 bases; nucleotides not matched to a gene: 3. CDR3 sequence: CASSSGTGLNTEAFF. DNA for the CDR3: TGTGCCAGCAGCTCCGGGACAGGGTTGAACACTGAAGCTTTCTTT. The full variable domain, completed using reference TRBV7-9 and TRBJ1-1, is DTGVSQNPRHKITKRGQNVTFRCDPISEHNRLYWYRQTLGQGPEFLTYFQNEAQLEKSRLLSDRFSAERPKGSFSTLEIQRTEQGDSAMYLCASSSGTGLNTEAFFGQGTRLTVV.

The rearrangement links TRBV7-2 to TRBJ1-5; D is perhaps TRBD1 (5 bases). V lost 4 bases to trimming and J lost 0 bases, with 7 bases between them. From germline, CDR1 is SGHTA and CDR2 FQGNSA. This CDR3 comprises 14 residues. This CDR3 is CASSSDSSNQPQHF. For the CDR3, the DNA is TGTGCCAGCAGCTCCGACAGTAGCAATCAGCCCCAGCATTTT.

A note on this clone: A read error may account for a junction end that differs from germline. The chain joins TRBV29-1 to TRBJ2-3; D is perhaps TRBD2 (5 bases). The CDR3 runs 15 residues. Germline V gene data show CDR1 as SQVTM and CDR2 as ANQGSEA. The CDR3 sequence is CGVEEGGPSTDTQYF. The CDR3 region has the DNA TGCGGCGTTGAAGAGGGCGGGCCAAGCACAGATACGCAGTATTTT.

CDR3 bases: TGTGCCAGCAGTGAACCACTAGCGGGAACCGGGGAGCTGTTTTTT. Translation gives CASSEPLAGTGELFF. This sequence joins TRBV2 and TRBJ2-2, with 10 bases that match TRBD2. This CDR3 has 15 amino acids. Germline lookup yields CDR1 SNHLY and CDR2 FYNNEI. Trimming cost V 2 bases and J 5 bases; bases outside gene matches: 2. Filled out from reference TRBV2 and TRBJ2-2, the complete variable domain reads EPEVTQTPSHQVTQMGQEVILRCVPISNHLYFYWYRQILGQKVEFLVSFYNNEISEKSEIFDDQFSVERPDGSNFTLKIRSTKLEDSAMYFCASSEPLAGTGELFFGEGSRLTVL.

DNA of the CDR3: TGTGCCAGCAGCCAAGTGCGGAATGAAAAACTGTTTTTT. Its protein product is CASSQVRNEKLFF. The chain carries TRBV14 and TRBJ1-4; D is ambiguous. V was pared by 1 base and J by 5 bases, with 5 bases between. Germline lookup yields CDR1 SGHDN and CDR2 FVKESK. This CDR3 is 13 amino acids long. The entire variable domain, with the rest obtained from reference TRBV14 and TRBJ1-4, is as follows: EAGVTQFPSHSVIEKGQTVTLRCDPISGHDNLYWYRRVMGKEIKFLLHFVKESKQDESGMPNNRFLAERTGGTYSTLKVQPAELEDSGVYFCASSQVRNEKLFFGSGTQLSVL.

The chain joins TRBV12-5 to TRBJ2-6, with D tentatively TRBD2 (6 bases). This CDR3 is built from 18 residues. CDR1 LGHNT and CDR2 FRNRAP come from the germline V gene. V was pared by 3 bases and J by 4 bases, with 19 bases between. CDR3 sequence: CASGFWGEDRLGANVLTF. The CDR3 DNA reads as TGTGCTAGTGGTTTCTGGGGGGAGGACCGCCTCGGGGCCAACGTCCTGACTTTC.

The rearrangement links TRBV6-1 to TRBJ1-2; a possible D gene is TRBD1 (6 bases). Germline V gene data show CDR1 as MNHNS and CDR2 as SASEGT. Trimming took off 1 base at V and 3 bases at J, with 9 bases between the two ends. This CDR3 is 14 amino acids long. CDR3 DNA: TGTGCCAGCAGTGAAGTGGGGGCGCACTATGGCTACACCTTC. This codes for CASSEVGAHYGYTF.

This chain uses TRBV19 with TRBJ2-2, with a possible D match to TRBD1 (6 bases). The CDR3 contains 17 residues. Germline V CDR1 and CDR2: LNHDA, SQIVND (reference sequence). Trimming pared 5 bases from V and 3 bases from J, leaving 19 bases between. The CDR3 DNA sequence: TGTGCCAGTAGTCTAATTGGGCAGGGGATTCACACCGGGGAGCTGTTTTTT. It encodes CASSLIGQGIHTGELFF. Combining the CDR3 with reference TRBV19 and TRBJ2-2 gives the whole variable domain DGGITQSPKYLFRKEGQNVTLSCEQNLNHDAMYWYRQDPGQGLRLIYYSQIVNDFQKGDIAEGYSVSREKKESFPLTVTSAQKNPTAFYLCASSLIGQGIHTGELFFGEGSRLTVL.

The chain employs TRBV4-3 and TRBJ1-2; weak D call: TRBD1 (6 bases). CDR1 LGHNA and CDR2 YSLEER come from the germline V gene. V was cut by 1 base and J by 2 bases, with 8 bases left in between. The CDR3 is 14 amino acids. CDR3 DNA sequence: TGCGCCAGCAGCCAAGGAACAGGGAACTATGGCTACACCTTC. This codes for CASSQGTGNYGYTF.